These 29 T cell receptor beta chains were all obtained from the same sample, sequenced in a study of shared clonotypes between healthy human individuals. Sequencing used immunoSEQ multiplex PCR; TCRdb keeps in-frame clones, though not all of them. The repertoire has under 2,000,000 clones, just under 95% of them found once; the top ten carry more than 0.9%. CD8 cells regarded as naive lacked CD45RO, were positively chosen for CCR7, and omitted terminally differentiated effector memory CD45RA+ cells. Sequenced material: naive CD8+ T cells sorted from blood. Every receptor here comes from a young man in good health.

V gene TRBV12-2 combines with J gene TRBJ2-7; TRBD1 is the table's D call, not checked against the DNA. TRBV12-2 is described as a pseudogene. This CDR3 contains 17 residues. CDR3 bases: TGTGCAAGTCGCTTAGGGGACAGGCGTCGAAATCCCTACGAGCAGTACTTC. This gives the protein CASRLGDRRRNPYEQYF.

The V call is TRBV5-1, the J call TRBJ2-1; D is possibly TRBD2 (6 bases). The V end lost 4 bases, the J end lost 0 bases, and 20 bases lay between the germline ends. Germline CDR1 is SGHRS and CDR2 is YFSETQ. The length of the CDR3 is 18 residues. For the CDR3, the DNA is TGCGCCAGCAGCCCGGGGGTCGGGGACCTTAGCTCCTACAATGAGCAGTTCTTC. Amino acids: CASSPGVGDLSSYNEQFF.

The chain couples TRBV9 to TRBJ2-1, with TRBD2 as a possible D gene (5 bases). Germline lookup yields CDR1 SGDLS and CDR2 YYNGEE. The V gene lost 3 bases and the J gene lost 7 bases, with 17 bases spanning the gap. This CDR3 spans 15 amino acids. CDR3 DNA sequence: TGTGCCAGCAGCGCCGCGGGTAGTCCCGAAAATGAGCAGTTCTTC. Translation gives CASSAAGSPENEQFF.

Remarks on this clone: Other DNA sequences in this specimen translate into the identical CDR3. The V gene is TRBV27, the J gene TRBJ2-7; the match to TRBD2 covers 7 bases. V lost 3 bases to trimming and J lost 7 bases; unmatched junction nucleotides: 0. CDR1 is MNHEY and CDR2 is SMNVEV in the germline V gene (reference sequence). The CDR3 spans 11 residues. The CDR3 bases are TGTGCCAGCAGTTTCGGGGGGGAGCAGTACTTC. Translated, it gives CASSFGGEQYF.

This chain joins TRBV4-1 and TRBJ1-1; a possible D gene is TRBD1 (6 bases). The germline V gene encodes CDR1 MGHRA and CDR2 YSYEKL. This CDR3 has 18 residues. V dropped 1 base and J dropped 3 bases, with 21 bases sitting between them. CDR3 DNA sequence: TGCGCCAGCAGCCAAGTGACACCGGGGGGCGGGTGGTACACTGAAGCTTTCTTT. It translates to CASSQVTPGGGWYTEAFF.

The chain links TRBV7-9 to TRBJ2-5; weak D call: TRBD2 (5 bases). Germline V gives CDR1 SEHNR, CDR2 FQNEAQ (reference sequence). The CDR3 has 16 amino acids. The V and J ends lost 0 bases and 3 bases respectively, with 14 bases between them. The CDR3 region is CASSLADSAPKETQYF. The CDR3 DNA is TGTGCCAGCAGCTTAGCGGACTCTGCCCCCAAAGAGACCCAGTACTTC.

Here the CDR3 reads CASTGRQGWNQPQHF. In nucleotides, the CDR3 is TGTGCCAGCACAGGAAGACAGGGTTGGAATCAGCCCCAGCATTTT. V and J are TRBV6-1 and TRBJ1-5; TRBD1 matches 7 bases. The V gene end was trimmed by 7 bases and the J gene end by 4 bases; junction bases not matched to a gene: 10. Germline V gene data show CDR1 as MNHNS and CDR2 as SASEGT. CDR3 length equals 15 residues.

V gene TRBV13 combines with J gene TRBJ2-2; D gene uncertain. The CDR3 runs to 14 residues. Germline CDR1 reads PRHDT; CDR2 reads FYEKMQ (reference sequence). Trimming took off 6 bases at V and 1 base at J, with 9 bases between the two ends. CDR3 in DNA: TGTGCCAGCAGTTCAGACCAGAACACCGGGGAGCTGTTTTTT. Protein: CASSSDQNTGELFF.

The rearrangement joins TRBV4-1 to TRBJ2-7; D possibly corresponds to TRBD2 (7 bases). This CDR3 region has 15 residues. V was cut by 2 bases and J by 3 bases, with 14 bases left in between. Germline assignment: CDR1 MGHRA and CDR2 YSYEKL. The CDR3 protein is CASSQKGGGVYEQYF. The CDR3 coding sequence is TGCGCCAGCAGCCAAAAAGGCGGGGGCGTCTACGAGCAGTACTTC.

This chain joins TRBV9 and TRBJ2-1; 7 bases match TRBD2. Unmatched junction bases numbered 10, after V lost 6 bases and J lost 4 bases. The CDR3 has 15 amino acids. Germline loops: CDR1 SGDLS, CDR2 YYNGEE. CDR3 loop: CASTPGGGRYNEQFF. Here the CDR3 DNA reads TGTGCCAGCACTCCGGGGGGAGGGCGGTACAATGAGCAGTTCTTC.

In the case of this clone: This CDR3 is also generated by other DNA sequences in the sample. CDR3 region: CASSVSGNTIYF. CDR3 in DNA: TGTGCCAGCAGCGTTTCTGGAAACACCATATATTTT. The chain couples TRBV9 to TRBJ1-3; D is undetermined. Germline loops: CDR1 SGDLS, CDR2 YYNGEE. The CDR3 sequence is 12 residues long. Trimming shortened V by 2 bases and J by 1 base, and 1 base separated the two germline ends.

J is TRBJ2-2 and V is TRBV28, with D perhaps matching TRBD1 (5 bases). From germline, CDR1 is MDHEN and CDR2 SYDVKM. Trimming cost V 7 bases and J 0 bases, with 12 bases left between them. The CDR3 spans 15 residues. The CDR3 spells CASTVTDANTGELFF. DNA for the CDR3: TGTGCCAGCACCGTGACAGACGCGAACACCGGGGAGCTGTTTTTT.

V is TRBV19 and J is TRBJ1-6; possibly TRBD1 for D (5 bases). The CDR3 is 13 residues long. The V and J ends lost 5 bases and 14 bases respectively, with 16 bases between them. Germline CDR1 reads LNHDA; CDR2 reads SQIVND (reference sequence). In DNA form, the CDR3 reads TGTGCCAGTAGTCCGGGACGGGAAACCACCCTCCACTTT. It codes for CASSPGRETTLHF.

The chain carries TRBV6-1 and TRBJ2-7; D call uncertain. This CDR3 region has 11 residues. Trimming shortened V by 5 bases and J by 2 bases, and 4 bases separated the two germline ends. Germline-derived CDR1 and CDR2 are MNHNS and SASEGT. The CDR3 DNA reads as TGTGCCAGCAGTCGAACCTACGAGCAGTACTTC. This gives the protein CASSRTYEQYF.

The rearrangement uses TRBV5-3 and TRBJ1-1; no definite D call. TRBV5-3 is classed as an ORF, of uncertain function. The CDR3 runs to 13 residues. V gave up 1 base and J gave up 4 bases, with 8 bases separating them. The CDR3 protein is CARSLRLCTEAFF. Here the CDR3 DNA reads TGTGCCAGAAGCTTGAGGTTGTGCACTGAAGCTTTCTTT.

The chain carries TRBV27 and TRBJ1-5; D unclear. Between the trimmed V and J ends, which lost 5 bases and 5 bases, there was a span of 10 bases. This CDR3 is built from 13 residues. The germline V gene encodes CDR1 MNHEY and CDR2 SMNVEV (reference sequence). The CDR3 reads CASSPSNYQPQHF. CDR3 sequence (DNA): TGTGCCAGCAGTCCCTCGAACTATCAGCCCCAGCATTTT.

This sequence joins TRBV29-1 and TRBJ2-5; maybe TRBD2 (6 bases). CDR1 is SQVTM, CDR2 ANQGSEA, per germline. This CDR3 has 14 residues. Trimming pared 7 bases from V and 3 bases from J, leaving 18 bases between. DNA of the CDR3: TGCAGCGCTGATTCCCGGGACTTTGAAGAGACCCAGTACTTC. Translated: CSADSRDFEETQYF.

This clone is a singleton in its sample. The genes are TRBV4-1 and TRBJ1-1; D not resolved. Germline lookup yields CDR1 MGHRA and CDR2 YSYEKL. This CDR3 region has 16 residues. V was shortened by 5 bases and J by 6 bases, with 22 bases between the two germline ends. The CDR3 DNA follows: TGCGCCAGCAGCGATATTAGGGTCACCTTGGGCGCTGAAGCTTTCTTT. This translates into CASSDIRVTLGAEAFF.

J is TRBJ1-5 and V is TRBV29-1, with unresolved D. The CDR3 sequence is 14 residues long. Germline CDR1 reads SQVTM; CDR2 reads ANQGSEA. Trimming left V 4 bases short and J 3 bases short, with 13 bases between. DNA for the CDR3: TGCAGCGTTGGTTTGGGGAGTAACAATCAGCCCCAGCATTTT. Its protein product is CSVGLGSNNQPQHF.

This clone appeared once. This sample also contains other DNA sequences that code for the same CDR3. The rearrangement uses TRBV11-2 and TRBJ2-5; the match to TRBD2 covers 10 bases. CDR1 SGHAT and CDR2 FQNNGV come from the germline V gene. Trimming cost V 2 bases and J 4 bases; bases outside gene matches: 4. This CDR3 is 15 amino acids long. The chain's CDR3 is CASSLLAGVGETQYF. CDR3 nucleotide sequence: TGTGCCAGCAGCTTACTAGCGGGAGTAGGAGAGACCCAGTACTTC.

In this sample, this clone turned up a few times. The chain couples TRBV7-6 to TRBJ1-2, with TRBD1 identical over 7 bases. Germline V gene lookup returns CDR1 SGHVS and CDR2 FNYEAQ. V trimming: 3 bases; J trimming: 1 base; junction bases outside the gene matches: 8. There are 16 residues in the CDR3. CDR3: CASSLNQGVDNYGYTF. Written as DNA, the CDR3 is TGTGCCAGCAGCTTGAATCAGGGGGTGGATAACTATGGCTACACCTTC.

The chain recombines TRBV7-9 with TRBJ2-7, with D unresolved. The V and J ends lost 5 bases and 3 bases respectively, with 11 bases between them. In germline, CDR1 is SEHNR, CDR2 FQNEAQ (reference sequence). The CDR3 extends over 13 amino acids. CDR3: CASSPLLVYEQYF. CDR3 in DNA: TGTGCCAGCAGCCCCCTATTAGTCTACGAGCAGTACTTC. The variable domain in full, with the rest retrieved from reference TRBV7-9 and TRBJ2-7, is DTGVSQNPRHKITKRGQNVTFRCDPISEHNRLYWYRQTLGQGPEFLTYFQNEAQLEKSRLLSDRFSAERPKGSFSTLEIQRTEQGDSAMYLCASSPLLVYEQYFGPGTRLTVT.

The chain recombines TRBV2 with TRBJ2-1; possibly TRBD1 or TRBD2 for D (6 bases each). CDR3 size: 16 residues. Germline V gene lookup returns CDR1 SNHLY and CDR2 FYNNEI. With 0 bases removed from V and 4 bases from J, the gap between germline ends came to 13 bases. The CDR3: CASSEAQRGPYNEQFF. Written as DNA, the CDR3 is TGTGCCAGCAGTGAAGCGCAACGGGGGCCTTACAATGAGCAGTTCTTC.

Only one count was recorded for this clone. The V gene is TRBV15, the J gene TRBJ1-2; 8 bases map to TRBD1. Germline values: CDR1 LNHNV, CDR2 YYDKDF (reference sequence). The CDR3 has 15 amino acids. J lost 5 bases, V lost 1 base, and 6 bases had no gene match. Here the CDR3 reads CATSRASGGGYGYTF. The DNA of the CDR3 is TGTGCCACCAGCAGAGCTTCAGGGGGCGGGTATGGCTACACCTTC.

The chain has TRBV25-1 and TRBJ1-2; 10 bases align to TRBD1. After removal of 6 bases from V and 0 bases from J, the junction contained 1 base not matched to a gene. The CDR3 runs 14 residues. Germline assignment: CDR1 MGHDK and CDR2 SYGVNS. As DNA, the CDR3 is TGTGCCAGCAGCGGGACAGGGGCTAACTATGGCTACACCTTC. Encoded protein: CASSGTGANYGYTF.

This clone was found a few times. The sample has other DNA sequences that encode this CDR3 too. CDR3 sequence: CASSLGASYEQYF. In nucleotides, the CDR3 is TGTGCCAGCAGCTTAGGGGCCTCCTACGAGCAGTACTTC. This chain links TRBV5-6 with TRBJ2-7, with D tentatively TRBD1 (5 bases). CDR3 size: 13 residues. CDR1 is SGHDT, CDR2 YYEEEE, per germline. Trimming cost V 2 bases and J 0 bases, with 6 bases left between them.

The rearrangement links TRBV5-6 to TRBJ1-4; a weak D match, TRBD1 (6 bases). Germline V lookup: CDR1 SGHDT, CDR2 YYEEEE. The CDR3 totals 15 residues. Trimming shortened V by 6 bases and J by 5 bases, and 17 bases separated the two germline ends. The CDR3 sequence: CASTETRDINEKLFF. As DNA, the CDR3 is TGTGCCAGCACCGAAACTCGGGACATCAATGAAAAACTGTTTTTT.

V usage is TRBV7-8 and J usage is TRBJ1-4, with D hard to call. The V gene lost 5 bases and the J gene lost 3 bases, with 10 bases spanning the gap. The CDR3 runs to 14 residues. Germline V CDR1 and CDR2: SGHVS, FQNEAQ. CDR3 nucleotide sequence: TGTGCCAGCAGCCACCCGCCGTCTAATGAAAAACTGTTTTTT. Translating gives CASSHPPSNEKLFF.

CDR3 residues: CAIGTGGDGTGELFF. CDR3 DNA: TGTGCCATTGGGACAGGGGGCGATGGCACCGGGGAGCTGTTTTTT. This rearrangement joins TRBV10-3 to TRBJ2-2; 12 bases agree with TRBD1. The CDR3 spans 15 residues. V lost 9 bases to trimming and J lost 4 bases; unmatched junction nucleotides: 6. The germline CDR1 and CDR2 sequences are ENHRY and SYGVKD.